The 30 T cell receptor beta chains in this list originate from one sample, sequenced in a study of shared clonotypes between healthy human individuals. CD45RO-negative, CCR7-positively selected cells formed the naive CD8 fraction, excluding terminally differentiated effector memory CD45RA+ cells. Measured with immunoSEQ multiplex PCR; TCRdb has only the in-frame clones, and not every one. The top ten hold roughly 1% of the sample, which has millions of clones, approximately 94% seen once. The specimen was naive CD8+ T cells sorted from blood. These receptors came from a man aged 18 to 35 in good health.

This chain joins TRBV10-2 and TRBJ2-7; possibly TRBD2 for D (6 bases). V was shortened by 4 bases and J by 6 bases, with 19 bases between the two germline ends. Germline V lookup: CDR1 WSHSY, CDR2 SAAADI. This CDR3 is built from 15 residues. The DNA of the CDR3 is TGCGCCAGCAGTGTGGAGGGAGATTCGCCATTCGAGCAGTACTTC. It is translated as CASSVEGDSPFEQYF.

This rearrangement joins TRBV7-9 to TRBJ2-7; D is perhaps TRBD1 (6 bases). The germline V and J ends were trimmed by 5 bases and 2 bases, with 13 bases remaining between them. Germline CDR1 and CDR2: SEHNR and FQNEAQ (reference sequence). CDR3 size: 14 residues. In DNA, the CDR3 is TGTGCCAGCAGCCCGCAGGGGAACCCCTACGAGCAGTACTTC. Its protein is CASSPQGNPYEQYF.

This chain uses TRBV28 with TRBJ2-7; 12 bases are a match to TRBD2. Germline V gene lookup returns CDR1 MDHEN and CDR2 SYDVKM. V lost 4 bases, J lost 6 bases, and 7 bases stayed unmatched. The CDR3 spans 15 residues. CDR3 nucleotide sequence: TGTGCCAGCAGTTCGCCTAGCGGGGGGGCAGTCGAGCAGTACTTC. Amino acid sequence: CASSSPSGGAVEQYF.

V usage is TRBV6-6 and J usage is TRBJ2-5; D possibly corresponds to TRBD1 (5 bases). Per germline, CDR1 MNHNY and CDR2 SVGAGI (reference sequence). There are 14 residues in the CDR3. The germline V and J ends were trimmed by 1 base and 1 base, with 7 bases remaining between them. The CDR3 loop reads CASSYLDSQETQYF. The CDR3 coding sequence is TGTGCCAGCAGTTACTTAGACAGCCAAGAGACCCAGTACTTC.

The genes are TRBV12-1 and TRBJ2-7; the D call in the table, TRBD2, was not verified against the DNA. TRBV12-1 is assigned pseudogene status. The CDR3 runs 15 residues. For the CDR3, the DNA is TGTGCCAGCAGCTCGCCGCGGACTAGCGGGAGAGGAGGGTACTTC. Amino acid sequence: CASSSPRTSGRGGYF.

The rearrangement uses TRBV27 and TRBJ2-7; 7 nucleotides agree with TRBD1. The CDR3 runs to 16 residues. The germline V gene has CDR1 MNHEY and CDR2 SMNVEV (reference sequence). V was clipped by 4 bases and J by 0 bases; unmatched bases: 9. CDR3: CASSSSQGDRSYEQYF. The CDR3 nucleotides read TGTGCCAGCAGTTCCTCCCAGGGGGATCGCTCCTACGAGCAGTACTTC.

This chain links TRBV27 with TRBJ1-1; no definite D call. CDR1 is MNHEY, CDR2 SMNVEV, per germline (reference sequence). The germline V and J ends were trimmed by 5 bases and 7 bases, with 17 bases remaining between them. The CDR3 is 14 residues long. The CDR3 DNA reads as TGTGCCAGCAGTCCCTACCCGGAGTCCCATGAAGCTTTCTTT. This sequence encodes CASSPYPESHEAFF.

The CDR3 reads CASSHIVGGKETQYF. DNA for the CDR3: TGTGCCAGCAGCCACATTGTCGGCGGGAAAGAGACCCAGTACTTC. The V gene is TRBV7-9, the J gene TRBJ2-5; weak D call: TRBD2 (6 bases). Between the trimmed V and J ends, which lost 5 bases and 3 bases, there was a span of 16 bases. CDR1 SEHNR and CDR2 FQNEAQ come from the germline V gene (reference sequence). The length of the CDR3 is 15 residues.

This clone occurred a few times. The CDR3 loop is CASSIEYFDGYTF. CDR3 in DNA: TGTGCCAGTAGTATTGAGTACTTTGATGGCTACACCTTC. The chain carries TRBV19 and TRBJ1-2; D unclear. The germline gives CDR1 LNHDA, CDR2 SQIVND (reference sequence). The CDR3 runs to 13 residues. The ends were cut back, 3 bases at V and 6 bases at J, with 11 bases in the middle.

The chain employs TRBV6-1 and TRBJ1-5; D is ambiguous. Germline V lookup: CDR1 MNHNS, CDR2 SASEGT. The CDR3 is made up of 14 amino acids. V was shortened by 0 bases and J by 7 bases, with 10 bases between the two germline ends. The CDR3 here is CASSEAWIGQPQHF. DNA of the CDR3: TGTGCCAGCAGTGAAGCGTGGATAGGACAGCCCCAGCATTTT.

This chain connects TRBV4-1 to TRBJ2-5; 9 positions match TRBD2. From germline, CDR1 is MGHRA and CDR2 YSYEKL. V shed 0 bases and J 2 bases; nucleotides not matched to a gene: 13. This CDR3 is built from 19 residues. CDR3 in amino acids: CASSQDGGRSGGKQETQYF. DNA for the CDR3: TGCGCCAGCAGCCAAGATGGCGGAAGAAGCGGGGGGAAACAAGAGACCCAGTACTTC.

The rearrangement joins TRBV29-1 to TRBJ1-2; 9 positions agree with TRBD1. The CDR3 spans 15 residues. Germline V gene sequence: CDR1 SQVTM, CDR2 ANQGSEA. Trimming at V came to 1 base and at J to 8 bases, leaving 11 bases not matched to a gene. The CDR3 DNA follows: TGCAGCGTTGAAGCCGGGACAGGGCGTTCGGGGGGCTACACCTTC. This codes for CSVEAGTGRSGGYTF.

The chain joins TRBV18 to TRBJ2-3; TRBD1 aligns across 7 bases. J was trimmed by 4 bases and V by 2 bases; bases with no gene match: 9. This CDR3 is built from 16 residues. Germline V CDR1 and CDR2: KGHSH, LQKENI. The CDR3 reads CASSPGDRSIADTQYF. CDR3 sequence (DNA): TGTGCCAGCTCACCAGGGGACAGAAGTATCGCAGATACGCAGTATTTT.

V and J are TRBV19 and TRBJ2-5, with a possible D match to TRBD1 (6 bases). Trimming removed 4 bases from V and 1 base from J, with 13 bases in between. Germline V gives CDR1 LNHDA, CDR2 SQIVND (reference sequence). The CDR3 is 15 amino acids. Here the CDR3 DNA reads TGTGCCAGTAGTAAGATGACGACAGGCCAAGAGACCCAGTACTTC. This codes for CASSKMTTGQETQYF.

This clone was seen just once. J is TRBJ2-5 and V is TRBV19; possibly TRBD1 or TRBD2 for D (5 bases each). Per the germline V gene, CDR1 is LNHDA and CDR2 is SQIVND (reference sequence). The CDR3 extends over 15 amino acids. Trimming removed 3 bases at V and 1 base at J, with 12 bases between. The CDR3 reads CASSIGASSQETQYF. DNA of the CDR3: TGTGCCAGTAGTATTGGGGCTAGCTCCCAAGAGACCCAGTACTTC.

The CDR3 sequence is CASSQDSGMNEQFF. The CDR3 nucleotides are TGCGCCAGCAGCCAAGACTCGGGGATGAATGAGCAGTTCTTC. The chain uses TRBV4-3 and TRBJ2-1; D might be TRBD2 (5 bases). The germline V gene has CDR1 LGHNA and CDR2 YSLEER. The CDR3 is 14 amino acids. V shed 0 bases and J shed 7 bases, with 10 bases lying between them.

This chain links TRBV2 with TRBJ2-2; the D gene is possibly TRBD1 (7 bases). Trimming removed 7 bases at V and 4 bases at J, with 10 bases between. The CDR3 has 13 amino acids. CDR1 SNHLY and CDR2 FYNNEI come from the germline V gene. As DNA, the CDR3 is TGTGCCAGCACCCAGGGGGGCACCGGGGAGCTGTTTTTT. Its translation: CASTQGGTGELFF.

The chain uses TRBV30 and TRBJ1-5; D may be TRBD1 (5 bases). Trimming cost V 2 bases and J 7 bases, with 15 bases left between them. CDR1 is GTSNPN and CDR2 is SVGIG in the germline V gene (reference sequence). The CDR3 sequence is 14 residues long. The CDR3 loop is CAWSFGADIQPQHF. CDR3 nucleotide sequence: TGTGCCTGGAGTTTCGGGGCGGATATACAGCCCCAGCATTTT.

The CDR3 coding sequence is TGTGCCAGCAGTTTTATGGGCAGCAACACTGAAGCTTTCTTT. It encodes CASSFMGSNTEAFF. V gene TRBV27 combines with J gene TRBJ1-1; no clear D. V was trimmed by 3 bases and J by 2 bases, leaving 10 bases between them. Germline V gene sequence: CDR1 MNHEY, CDR2 SMNVEV (reference sequence). The CDR3 length is 14 residues.

The J gene is TRBJ1-6, the V gene TRBV9, with D unclear. V was pared by 0 bases and J by 5 bases, with 18 bases between. There are 18 residues in the CDR3. CDR1 SGDLS and CDR2 YYNGEE come from the germline V gene. The CDR3: CASSVAEGSSSDNSPLHF. The CDR3 nucleotides are TGTGCCAGCAGCGTAGCCGAAGGGAGCTCCAGTGATAATTCACCCCTCCACTTT. The full variable domain, its missing parts supplied by reference TRBV9 and TRBJ1-6, is DSGVTQTPKHLITATGQRVTLRCSPRSGDLSVYWYQQSLDQGLQFLIQYYNGEERAKGNILERFSAQQFPDLHSELNLSSLELGDSALYFCASSVAEGSSSDNSPLHFGNGTRLTVT.

The chain combines TRBV10-1 with TRBJ2-1; 7 bases fit TRBD1. The germline V gene encodes CDR1 WNHNN and CDR2 SYGVQD (reference sequence). V lost 6 bases, J lost 4 bases, and 12 bases stayed unmatched. The CDR3 sequence is 16 residues long. The CDR3 protein is CASSERTGVSYNEQFF. CDR3 coding DNA: TGCGCCAGCAGCGAAAGAACAGGGGTCTCTTACAATGAGCAGTTCTTC.

The chain employs TRBV25-1 and TRBJ1-6, with D unclear. Trimming stripped 7 bases from V and 1 base from J, with 8 bases between. Germline V CDR1 and CDR2: MGHDK, SYGVNS. The CDR3 sequence is 14 residues long. DNA of the CDR3: TGTGCCAGCAATGATTGGTCCTATAATTCACCCCTCCACTTT. It is translated as CASNDWSYNSPLHF.

The chain uses TRBV7-2 and TRBJ1-1; TRBD1 might be the D (6 bases). CDR3 length: 13 residues. V gave up 5 bases and J gave up 2 bases, with 9 bases separating them. Per the germline V gene, CDR1 is SGHTA and CDR2 is FQGNSA. CDR3 nucleotide sequence: TGTGCCAGCAGCGACAGGTTCAACACTGAAGCTTTCTTT. The encoded protein is CASSDRFNTEAFF.

V gene TRBV27 combines with J gene TRBJ2-5; D is perhaps TRBD2 (5 bases). V lost 5 bases and J 3 bases, leaving 16 bases between the germline ends. Germline CDR1 and CDR2: MNHEY and SMNVEV (reference sequence). CDR3 length: 15 amino acids. The CDR3 coding sequence is TGTGCCAGCAGTGTCACATTCGGGAACGAAGAGACCCAGTACTTC. Translation gives CASSVTFGNEETQYF.

The genes are TRBV4-1 and TRBJ2-7, with 8 bases lining up with TRBD2. CDR3 length equals 17 residues. The junction had 7 bases not matched to a gene; V was cut back by 0 bases and J by 0 bases. Germline loops: CDR1 MGHRA, CDR2 YSYEKL. The CDR3 DNA is TGCGCCAGCAGCCAAGATATGGGTCGGGAGGGCTCCTACGAGCAGTACTTC. Its protein is CASSQDMGREGSYEQYF.

The rearrangement links TRBV30 to TRBJ1-3; D is unclear. The germline V gene encodes CDR1 GTSNPN and CDR2 SVGIG (reference sequence). The CDR3 runs 15 residues. V was pared by 1 base and J by 0 bases, with 10 bases between. The CDR3 DNA is TGTGCCTGGAGTGATCTGAACCCCTCTGGAAACACCATATATTTT. Its translation is CAWSDLNPSGNTIYF.

The chain is built from TRBV29-1 and TRBJ1-2; D gene ambiguous. Trimming cost V 6 bases and J 4 bases, with 12 bases left between them. The CDR3 is 12 residues long. Germline loops: CDR1 SQVTM, CDR2 ANQGSEA. CDR3 nucleotide sequence: TGCAGCGTCGGAACAGCAACCTATGGCTACACCTTC. Translation gives CSVGTATYGYTF.

The chain links TRBV28 to TRBJ1-5; tentative D call: TRBD1 (6 bases). Germline V lookup: CDR1 MDHEN, CDR2 SYDVKM. Trimming removed 10 bases from V and 0 bases from J, with 22 bases in between. The CDR3 is made up of 17 amino acids. CDR3 amino acids: CATWRGAGDYSNQPQHF. CDR3 DNA: TGTGCCACCTGGAGGGGGGCGGGGGATTATAGCAATCAGCCCCAGCATTTT. Looking up the rest from reference TRBV28 and TRBJ1-5 gives the full variable domain: DVKVTQSSRYLVKRTGEKVFLECVQDMDHENMFWYRQDPGLGLRLIYFSYDVKMKEKGDIPEGYSVSREKKERFSLILESASTNQTSMYLCATWRGAGDYSNQPQHFGDGTRLSIL.

Concerning this clone: The sample carries other DNA sequences with the same CDR3. J is TRBJ1-5 and V is TRBV11-2; D not resolved. The CDR3 extends over 15 amino acids. Germline loops: CDR1 SGHAT, CDR2 FQNNGV. V lost 1 base, J lost 2 bases, and 9 bases lay in between. CDR3: CASSLGSLGNQPQHF. For the CDR3, the DNA is TGTGCCAGCAGCTTAGGATCTTTGGGCAATCAGCCCCAGCATTTT.

The V and J genes are TRBV2 and TRBJ2-3; maybe TRBD2 (5 bases). The CDR3 runs to 15 residues. V was trimmed by 6 bases and J by 3 bases, leaving 16 bases between them. Germline assignment: CDR1 SNHLY and CDR2 FYNNEI. The DNA for the CDR3 is TGTGCCAGCAGCCCACAGCCGGGGAGTACAGATACGCAGTATTTT. It yields the protein CASSPQPGSTDTQYF.